This TCR beta chain was captured by sequencing in a study of T cell responses to AZD1222 COVID-19 vaccine. Findings and caveats of the study: Baseline antibody screening turned up just a handful of seropositive AZD1222 recipients. Donors, mostly white British, included more females; clonal diversity was possibly underestimated. A rise in Spike-specific TCR breadth and depth followed two AZD1222 doses.

Worth noting for this clone: Its target is unknown.

Second doses at about 4 or about 12 weeks were pooled. The data were produced by immunoSEQ multiplex PCR, yet TCRdb's version contains in-frame clones alone and is incomplete. The sample holds around 120,000 clones, 92% seen once. This CDR3 comprises 12 residues. Deletions cut 3 bases from V and 4 bases from J, with 4 bases between. V usage is TRBV12-3 or TRBV12-4 and J usage is TRBJ2-1; D gene uncertain. This TCR was sampled from an adult who received the AZD1222 COVID-19 vaccine. Here the sequenced sample was peripheral blood, taken 28 days after the second AZD1222 dose. In DNA form, the CDR3 reads TGTGCCAGCAGTTTGAGTTACAATGAGCAGTTCTTC. It specifies CASSLSYNEQFF.